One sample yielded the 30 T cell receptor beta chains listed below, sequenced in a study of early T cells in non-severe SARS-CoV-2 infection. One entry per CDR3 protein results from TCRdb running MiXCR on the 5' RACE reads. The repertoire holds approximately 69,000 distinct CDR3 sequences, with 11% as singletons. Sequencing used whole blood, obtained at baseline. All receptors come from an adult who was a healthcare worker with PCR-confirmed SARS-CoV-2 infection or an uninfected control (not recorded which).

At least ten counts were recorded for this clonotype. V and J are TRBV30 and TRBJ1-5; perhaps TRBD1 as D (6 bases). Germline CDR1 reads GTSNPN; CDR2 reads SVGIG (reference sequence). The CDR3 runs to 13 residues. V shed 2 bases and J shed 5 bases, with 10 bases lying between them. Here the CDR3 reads CAWSKQGDQPQHF. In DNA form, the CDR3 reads TGTGCCTGGAGTAAACAGGGCGATCAGCCCCAGCATTTT.

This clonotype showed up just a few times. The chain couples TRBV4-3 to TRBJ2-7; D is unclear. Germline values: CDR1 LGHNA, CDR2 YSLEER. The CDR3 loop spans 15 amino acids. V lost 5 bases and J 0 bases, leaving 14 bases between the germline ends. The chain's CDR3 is CASSERTDFSYEQYF. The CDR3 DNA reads TGCGCCAGCAGCGAACGGACGGATTTCTCCTACGAGCAGTACTTC.

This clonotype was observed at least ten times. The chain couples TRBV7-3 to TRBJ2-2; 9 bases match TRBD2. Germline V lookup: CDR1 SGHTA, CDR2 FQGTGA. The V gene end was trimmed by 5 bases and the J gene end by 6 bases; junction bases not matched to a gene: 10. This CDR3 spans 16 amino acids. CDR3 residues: CASSPGLAQLSGELFF. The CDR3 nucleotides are TGTGCCAGCAGCCCAGGACTAGCGCAACTCTCCGGGGAGCTGTTTTTT. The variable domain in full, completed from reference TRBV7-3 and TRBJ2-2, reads GAGVSQTPSNKVTEKGKYVELRCDPISGHTALYWYRQSLGQGPEFLIYFQGTGAADDSGLPNDRFFAVRPEGSVSTLKIQRTERGDSAVYLCASSPGLAQLSGELFFGEGSRLTVL.

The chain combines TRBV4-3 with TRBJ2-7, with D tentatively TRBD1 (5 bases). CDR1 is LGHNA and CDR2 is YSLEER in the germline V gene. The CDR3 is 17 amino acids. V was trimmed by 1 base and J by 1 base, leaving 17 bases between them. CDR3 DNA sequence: TGCGCCAGCAGCCAAGGGGGTGGAGACAGAAATTCCTACGAGCAGTACTTC. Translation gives CASSQGGGDRNSYEQYF.

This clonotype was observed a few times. The CDR3 is CATSDFTGGVDTQYF. CDR3 bases: TGTGCCACCAGTGATTTTACAGGGGGAGTGGATACGCAGTATTTT. The chain carries TRBV24-1 and TRBJ2-3, with 8 nucleotides matching TRBD1. The CDR3 has 15 residues. The germline CDR1 and CDR2 sequences are KGHDR and SFDVKD. Trimming removed 1 base from V and 6 bases from J; junction bases left unmatched: 5.

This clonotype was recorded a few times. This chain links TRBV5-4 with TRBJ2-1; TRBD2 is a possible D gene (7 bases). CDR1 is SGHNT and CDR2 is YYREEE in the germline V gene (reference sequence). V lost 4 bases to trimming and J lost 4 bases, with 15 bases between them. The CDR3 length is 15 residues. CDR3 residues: CASSGGAGIYNEQFF. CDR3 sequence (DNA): TGTGCCAGCAGCGGGGGGGCGGGAATATACAATGAGCAGTTCTTC. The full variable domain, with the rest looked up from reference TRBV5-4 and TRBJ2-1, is ETGVTQSPTHLIKTRGQQVTLRCSSQSGHNTVSWYQQALGQGPQFIFQYYREEENGRGNFPPRFSGLQFPNYSSELNVNALELDDSALYLCASSGGAGIYNEQFFGPGTRLTVL.

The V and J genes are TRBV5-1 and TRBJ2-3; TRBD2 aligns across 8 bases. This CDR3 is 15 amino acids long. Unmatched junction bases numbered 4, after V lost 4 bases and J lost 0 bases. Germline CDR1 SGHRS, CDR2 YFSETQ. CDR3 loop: CASSQSGGSTDTQYF. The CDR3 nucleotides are TGCGCCAGCAGCCAGAGCGGGGGAAGCACAGATACGCAGTATTTT.

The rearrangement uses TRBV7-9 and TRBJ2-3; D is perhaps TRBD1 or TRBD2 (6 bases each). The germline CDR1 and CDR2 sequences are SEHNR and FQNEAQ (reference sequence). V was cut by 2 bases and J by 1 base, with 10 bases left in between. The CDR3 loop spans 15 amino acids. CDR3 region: CASSLIGGRTDTQYF. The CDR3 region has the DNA TGTGCCAGCAGCTTAATAGGGGGGCGCACAGATACGCAGTATTTT.

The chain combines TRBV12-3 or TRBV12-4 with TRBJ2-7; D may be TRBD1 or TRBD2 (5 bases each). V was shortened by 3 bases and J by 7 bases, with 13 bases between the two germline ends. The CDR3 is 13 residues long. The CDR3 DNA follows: TGTGCCAGCAGTTTTGGGACCCGTTTGGAGCAGTACTTC. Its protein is CASSFGTRLEQYF.

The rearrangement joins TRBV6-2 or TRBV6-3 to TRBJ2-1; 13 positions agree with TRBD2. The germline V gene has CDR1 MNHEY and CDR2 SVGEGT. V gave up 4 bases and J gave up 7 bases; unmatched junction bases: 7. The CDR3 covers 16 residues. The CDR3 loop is CASSSGLAGRNNEQFF. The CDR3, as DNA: TGTGCCAGCAGTTCGGGACTAGCGGGAAGAAATAATGAGCAGTTCTTC.

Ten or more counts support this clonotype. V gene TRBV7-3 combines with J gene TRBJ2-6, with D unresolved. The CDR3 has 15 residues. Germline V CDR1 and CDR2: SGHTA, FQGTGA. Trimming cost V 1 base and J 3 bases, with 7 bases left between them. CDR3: CASSLMGFGANVLTF. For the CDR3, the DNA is TGTGCCAGCAGCTTAATGGGTTTTGGGGCCAACGTCCTGACTTTC.

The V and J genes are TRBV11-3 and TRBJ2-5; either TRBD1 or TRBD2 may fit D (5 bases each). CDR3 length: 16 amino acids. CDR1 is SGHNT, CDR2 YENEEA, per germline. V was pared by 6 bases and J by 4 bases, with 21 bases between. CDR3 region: CASRGPGTYRVETQYF. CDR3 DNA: TGTGCCAGCAGGGGCCCAGGGACCTACCGTGTAGAGACCCAGTACTTC.

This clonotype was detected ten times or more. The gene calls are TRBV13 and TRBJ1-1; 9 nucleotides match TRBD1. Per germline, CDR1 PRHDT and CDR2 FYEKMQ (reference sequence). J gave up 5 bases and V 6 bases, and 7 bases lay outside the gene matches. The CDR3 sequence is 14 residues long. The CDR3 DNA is TGTGCCAGCAGTTCGAACAGGGGGCGAACTGAAGCTTTCTTT. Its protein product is CASSSNRGRTEAFF.

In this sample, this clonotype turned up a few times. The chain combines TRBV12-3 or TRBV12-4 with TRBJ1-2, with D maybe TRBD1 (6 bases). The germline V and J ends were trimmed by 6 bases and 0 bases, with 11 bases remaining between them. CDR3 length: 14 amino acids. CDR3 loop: CASRYRVSNYGYTF. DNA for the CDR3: TGTGCCAGCAGATACAGGGTTTCTAACTATGGCTACACCTTC.

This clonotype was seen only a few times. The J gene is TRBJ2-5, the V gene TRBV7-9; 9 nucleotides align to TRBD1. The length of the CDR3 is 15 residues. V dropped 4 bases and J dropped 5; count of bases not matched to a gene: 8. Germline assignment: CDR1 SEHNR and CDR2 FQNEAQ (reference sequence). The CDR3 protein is CASSSNRGPGETQYF. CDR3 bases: TGTGCCAGCAGCTCCAACAGGGGGCCCGGGGAGACCCAGTACTTC.

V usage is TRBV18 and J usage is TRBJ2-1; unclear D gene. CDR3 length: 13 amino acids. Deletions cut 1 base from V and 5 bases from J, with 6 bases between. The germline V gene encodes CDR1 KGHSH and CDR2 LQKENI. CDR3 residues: CASSPRSDNEQFF. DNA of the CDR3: TGTGCCAGCTCACCACGGTCCGACAATGAGCAGTTCTTC.

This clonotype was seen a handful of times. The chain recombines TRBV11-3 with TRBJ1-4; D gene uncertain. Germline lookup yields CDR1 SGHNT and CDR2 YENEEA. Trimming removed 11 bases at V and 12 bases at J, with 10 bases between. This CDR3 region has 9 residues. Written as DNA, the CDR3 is TGTGCCCAATTTATGGAACTGTTTTTT. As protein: CAQFMELFF.

Here the CDR3 DNA reads TGTGCCAGCAGCCAAGATGGGGGCAAAGATACGCAGTATTTT. Its protein product is CASSQDGGKDTQYF. The genes are TRBV14 and TRBJ2-3; D perhaps matches TRBD1 (6 bases). The CDR3 consists of 14 residues. Germline CDR1 is SGHDN and CDR2 is FVKESK. Trimming pared 0 bases from V and 5 bases from J, leaving 9 bases between.

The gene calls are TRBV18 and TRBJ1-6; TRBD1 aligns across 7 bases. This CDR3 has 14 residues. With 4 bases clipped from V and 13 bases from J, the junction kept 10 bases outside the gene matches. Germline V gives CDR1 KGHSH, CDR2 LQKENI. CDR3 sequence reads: CASSHEGGKPPLHF. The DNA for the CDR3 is TGTGCCAGCTCACACGAAGGGGGCAAACCCCCCCTCCACTTT.

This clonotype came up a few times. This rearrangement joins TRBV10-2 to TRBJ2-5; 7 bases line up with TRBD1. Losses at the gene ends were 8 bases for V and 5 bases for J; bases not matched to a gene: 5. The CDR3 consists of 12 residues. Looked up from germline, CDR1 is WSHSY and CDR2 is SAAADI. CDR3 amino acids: CASQGDLETQYF. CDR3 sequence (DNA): TGCGCCAGCCAGGGGGACCTGGAGACCCAGTACTTC.

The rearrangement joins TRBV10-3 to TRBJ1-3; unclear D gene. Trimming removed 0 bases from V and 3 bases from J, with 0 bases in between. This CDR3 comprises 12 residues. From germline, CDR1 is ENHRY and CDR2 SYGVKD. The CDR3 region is CAISESGNTIYF. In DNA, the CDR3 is TGTGCCATCAGTGAGTCTGGAAACACCATATATTTT.

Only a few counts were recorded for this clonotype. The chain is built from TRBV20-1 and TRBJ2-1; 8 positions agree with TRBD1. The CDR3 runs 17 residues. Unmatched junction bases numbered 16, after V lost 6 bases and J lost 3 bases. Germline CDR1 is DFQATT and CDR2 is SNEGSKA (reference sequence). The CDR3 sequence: CSANFLDRGHHYNEQFF. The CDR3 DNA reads TGCAGTGCAAACTTTTTAGACAGGGGCCACCACTACAATGAGCAGTTCTTC.

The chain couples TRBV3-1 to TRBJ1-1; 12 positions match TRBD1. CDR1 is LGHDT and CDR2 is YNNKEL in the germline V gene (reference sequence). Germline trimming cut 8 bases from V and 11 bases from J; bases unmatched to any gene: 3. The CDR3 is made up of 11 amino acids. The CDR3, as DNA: TGTGCCAGCCGGGACAGGGGGCTGGCTTTCTTT. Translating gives CASRDRGLAFF.

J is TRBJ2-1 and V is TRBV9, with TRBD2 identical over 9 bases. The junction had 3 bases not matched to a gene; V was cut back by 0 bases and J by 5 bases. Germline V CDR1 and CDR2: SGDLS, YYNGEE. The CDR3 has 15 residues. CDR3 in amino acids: CASSVVSSGNNEQFF. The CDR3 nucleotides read TGTGCCAGCAGCGTAGTTTCTAGCGGGAACAATGAGCAGTTCTTC.

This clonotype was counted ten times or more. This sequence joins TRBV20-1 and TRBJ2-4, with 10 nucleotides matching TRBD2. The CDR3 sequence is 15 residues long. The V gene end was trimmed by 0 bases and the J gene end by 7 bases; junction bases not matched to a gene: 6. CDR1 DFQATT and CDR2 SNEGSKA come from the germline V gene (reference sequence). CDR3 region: CSARDRGSGRNIQYF. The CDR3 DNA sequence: TGCAGTGCTAGAGATCGCGGTAGCGGGAGGAACATTCAGTACTTC.

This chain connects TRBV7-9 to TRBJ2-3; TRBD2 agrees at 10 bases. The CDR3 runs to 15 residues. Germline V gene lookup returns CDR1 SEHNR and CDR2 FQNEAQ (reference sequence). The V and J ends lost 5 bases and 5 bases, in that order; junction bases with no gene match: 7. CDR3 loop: CASSVSSGGQDTQYF. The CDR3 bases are TGTGCCAGCAGCGTATCTAGCGGGGGACAAGATACGCAGTATTTT.

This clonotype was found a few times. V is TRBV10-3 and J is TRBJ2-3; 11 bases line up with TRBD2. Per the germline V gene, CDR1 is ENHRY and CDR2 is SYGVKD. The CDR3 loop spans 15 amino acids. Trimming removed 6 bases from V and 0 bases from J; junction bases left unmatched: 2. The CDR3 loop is CAIRGLAGSTDTQYF. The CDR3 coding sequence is TGTGCCATCAGAGGACTAGCGGGTAGCACAGATACGCAGTATTTT.

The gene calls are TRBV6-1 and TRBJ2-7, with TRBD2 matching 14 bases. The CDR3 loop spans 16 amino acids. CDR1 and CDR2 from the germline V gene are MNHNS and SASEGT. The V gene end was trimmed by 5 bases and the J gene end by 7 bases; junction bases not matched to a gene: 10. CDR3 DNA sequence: TGTGCCAGCAGTCCACTGGGACTAGCGGGGGTTCAGGAGCAGTACTTC. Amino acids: CASSPLGLAGVQEQYF.

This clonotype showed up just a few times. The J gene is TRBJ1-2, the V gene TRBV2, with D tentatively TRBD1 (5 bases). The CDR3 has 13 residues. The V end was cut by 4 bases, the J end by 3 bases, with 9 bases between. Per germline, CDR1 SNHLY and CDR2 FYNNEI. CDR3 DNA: TGTGCCAGCAGTGTCATCAGGGACTATGGCTACACCTTC. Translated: CASSVIRDYGYTF. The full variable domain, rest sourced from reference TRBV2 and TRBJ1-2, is EPEVTQTPSHQVTQMGQEVILRCVPISNHLYFYWYRQILGQKVEFLVSFYNNEISEKSEIFDDQFSVERPDGSNFTLKIRSTKLEDSAMYFCASSVIRDYGYTFGSGTRLTVV.

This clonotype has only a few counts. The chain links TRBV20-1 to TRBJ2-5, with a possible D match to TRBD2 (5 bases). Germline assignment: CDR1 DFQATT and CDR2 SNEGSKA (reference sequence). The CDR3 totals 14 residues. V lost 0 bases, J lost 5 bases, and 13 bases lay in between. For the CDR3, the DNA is TGCAGTGCTAGAGAGGATAGCGCATCGGAGACCCAGTACTTC. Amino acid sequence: CSAREDSASETQYF.